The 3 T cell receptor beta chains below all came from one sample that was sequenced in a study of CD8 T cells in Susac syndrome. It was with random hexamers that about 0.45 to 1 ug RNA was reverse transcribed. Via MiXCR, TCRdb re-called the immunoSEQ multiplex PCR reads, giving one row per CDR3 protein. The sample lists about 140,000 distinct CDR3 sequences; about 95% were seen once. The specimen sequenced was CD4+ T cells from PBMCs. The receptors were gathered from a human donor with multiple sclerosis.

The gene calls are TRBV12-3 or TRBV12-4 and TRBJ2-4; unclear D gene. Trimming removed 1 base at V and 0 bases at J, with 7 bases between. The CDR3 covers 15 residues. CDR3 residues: CASSLGVLAKNIQYF. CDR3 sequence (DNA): TGTGCCAGCAGTTTAGGAGTCTTAGCCAAAAACATTCAGTACTTC.

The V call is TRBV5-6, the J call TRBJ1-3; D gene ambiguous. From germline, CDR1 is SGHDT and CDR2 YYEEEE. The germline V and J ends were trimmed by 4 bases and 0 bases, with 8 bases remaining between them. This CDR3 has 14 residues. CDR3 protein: CASSGSHSGNTIYF. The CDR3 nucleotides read TGTGCCAGCAGCGGATCCCACTCTGGAAACACCATATATTTT.

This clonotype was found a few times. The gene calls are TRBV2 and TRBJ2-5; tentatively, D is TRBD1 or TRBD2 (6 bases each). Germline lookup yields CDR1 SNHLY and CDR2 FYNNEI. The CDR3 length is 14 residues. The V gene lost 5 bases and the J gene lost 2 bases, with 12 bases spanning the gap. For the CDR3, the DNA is TGTGCCAGCAGTCGGGGGCAGGGTCAAGAGACCCAGTACTTC. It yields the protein CASSRGQGQETQYF.